This TCR beta chain was recovered during a study of T cell responses to AZD1222 COVID-19 vaccine (dated by TCRdb to the early 2020s). The study in broad terms: AZD1222 recipients with second doses at about 4 weeks or about 12 weeks were pooled, because spike-specific TCR depth and breadth did not differ between schedules. Trial participants were enrolled into age subgroups of 18-55, 56-69 and 70-plus years, which contained approximately 150, 28 and 58 TCR-sequenced participants, respectively. A total of about 230 trial participants underwent TCR sequencing, of whom 200 to 220 received two doses of AZD1222 and some 26 received two doses of the MenACWY control vaccine. Summary of the overall study and its limitations: Because no day 14 peak-response samples were available, repertoires were characterized only after the peak T cell response. Most participants were white British and females outnumbered males, and the authors suggested that clonal diversity may have been underestimated. In the small 56-69-year group, the increase in depth fell short of significance, most likely because of low power. Spike-specific TCR breadth and depth rose significantly after two AZD1222 doses compared with day 0 and with MenACWY recipients. Vaccine-associated CD4 TCRs spanned the whole spike protein, with dominant responses in regions 160-218 and 743-854. Epitopes outside the regions mutated in the B.1.351 and B.1.1.7 variants were reportedly recognized by nearly half of the unique spike-specific TCRs. Only a handful of AZD1222 recipients were SARS-CoV-2 seropositive at baseline, limiting conclusions about previously exposed vaccinees.

In the paper's terms, the time point label means: baseline before first vaccination. Samples from vaccinated people were obtained from the UK trials COV001 and COV002, which included a single-blind randomized controlled phase 2/3 trial of AZD1222 (ChAdOx1 nCoV-19) in healthy adults. For TCRbeta chain sequencing, PBMC samples from trial participants were taken at day 0 and at day 28 after the second dose. CDR1 and CDR2, per the germline V gene (reference sequence), are SGHNT and YYREEE. The CDR3 spans 16 residues, from the cysteine through the phenylalanine. The entry retains the CDR3 DNA only, 48 bases that are in frame from base 1. V is cut by 3 bases and J by 7 bases, and the space between the germline ends is 19 bases. The CDR3 regions of human TCRbeta chains were analyzed by immunosequencing. In the authors' own workflow: Repertoire TCRs were matched against a reference library of SARS-CoV-2-specific TCRs generated with the MIRA antigen-specificity platform. Breadth was defined as the fraction of unique TCRs that were SARS-CoV-2-associated, and depth was defined as the fraction of total T cells that were SARS-CoV-2-associated. Using the MIRA data, each spike-specific TCR was assigned both to the spike region to which the TCR was reactive and to a CD4 or CD8 class. Log10-transformed breadth and depth values were compared by one-way ANOVA with Sidak's multiple comparisons tests. What TCRdb holds here is the immuneACCESS table cut down to in-frame rearrangements. Part of the clones is not present; checked against another copy, under half of the missing clones reflect an unresolved V gene, and the others are unexplained. The V and J calls and clone size were taken over from that table, and D and trimming were inferred from the DNA. The sample contains approximately 88,000 clones, around 80% of them found a single time. About 21% of the sample is held by the ten biggest clonotypes.

As regards this clone: Its cognate antigen has yet to be identified. No much larger clone exists at a distance of one base, and base qualities are not known.

In this chain, TRBV5-4 is recombined with TRBJ2-2; the D gene is possibly TRBD2, with 5 bases matching. The input for sequencing was peripheral blood, taken on day 0 of AZD1222 vaccination. The TCR comes from an adult in good health. The CDR3 protein sequence reads: CASSSRLLLDGGELFF. Here is the DNA: TGTGCCAGCAGCTCTCGCCTCCTACTAGATGGCGGGGAGCTGTTTTTT.